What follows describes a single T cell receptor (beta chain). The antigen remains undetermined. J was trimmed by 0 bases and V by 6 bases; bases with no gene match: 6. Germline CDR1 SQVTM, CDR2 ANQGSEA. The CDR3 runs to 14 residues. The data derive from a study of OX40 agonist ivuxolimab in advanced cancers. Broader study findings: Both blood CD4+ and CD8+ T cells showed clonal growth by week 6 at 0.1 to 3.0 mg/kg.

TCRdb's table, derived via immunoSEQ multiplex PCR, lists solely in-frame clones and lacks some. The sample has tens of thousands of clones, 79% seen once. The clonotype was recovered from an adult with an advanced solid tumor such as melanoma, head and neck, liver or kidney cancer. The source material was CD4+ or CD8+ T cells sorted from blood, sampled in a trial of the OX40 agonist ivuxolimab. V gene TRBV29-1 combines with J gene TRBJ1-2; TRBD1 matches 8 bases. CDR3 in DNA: TGCAGCGTCCTTACAGGGGGATCTAACTATGGCTACACCTTC. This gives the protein CSVLTGGSNYGYTF. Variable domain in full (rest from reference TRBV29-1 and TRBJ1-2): SAVISQKPSRDICQRGTSLTIQCQVDSQVTMMFWYRQQPGQSLTLIATANQGSEATYESGFVIDKFPISRPNLTFSTLTVSNMSPEDSSIYLCSVLTGGSNYGYTFGSGTRLTVV.